The entry below describes one TCR beta chain. These data belong to a study of shared clonotypes between healthy human individuals. From germline, CDR1 is SNHLY and CDR2 FYNNEI. V was clipped by 9 bases and J by 5 bases, with 11 bases between them. The CDR3 has 11 amino acids. The authors split each subset's genomic DNA evenly across several immunoSEQ plates. Clones were sequenced by immunoSEQ multiplex PCR, and TCRdb holds only the in-frame ones, with some missing. The sample holds some 2,000,000 clones, 90% to 97% seen once. This chain connects TRBV2 to TRBJ2-7; D gene uncertain. What was sequenced was naive CD4+ T cells sorted from blood. Indicated subset: CD45RA+ positively selected. This receptor was taken from a man aged 18 to 30 in good health. The CDR3: CASRMRNEQYF. For the CDR3, the DNA is TGTGCCAGTCGGATGCGGAACGAGCAGTACTTC.